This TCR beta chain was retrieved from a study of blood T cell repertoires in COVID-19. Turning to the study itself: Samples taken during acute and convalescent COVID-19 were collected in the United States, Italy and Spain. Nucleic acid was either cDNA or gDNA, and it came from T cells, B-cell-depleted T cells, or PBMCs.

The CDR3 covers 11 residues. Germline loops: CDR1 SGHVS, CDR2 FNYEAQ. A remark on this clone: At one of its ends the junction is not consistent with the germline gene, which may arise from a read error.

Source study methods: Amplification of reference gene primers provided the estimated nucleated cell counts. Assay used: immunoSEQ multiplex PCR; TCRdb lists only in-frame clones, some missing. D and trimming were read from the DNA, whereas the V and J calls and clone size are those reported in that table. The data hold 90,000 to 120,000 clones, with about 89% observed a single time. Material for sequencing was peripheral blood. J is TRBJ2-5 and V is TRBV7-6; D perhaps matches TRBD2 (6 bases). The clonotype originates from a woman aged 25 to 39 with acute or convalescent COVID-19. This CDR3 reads CASSPELGGNF. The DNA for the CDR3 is TGTGCCAGCAGCCCAGAACTCGGGGGAAACTTC.